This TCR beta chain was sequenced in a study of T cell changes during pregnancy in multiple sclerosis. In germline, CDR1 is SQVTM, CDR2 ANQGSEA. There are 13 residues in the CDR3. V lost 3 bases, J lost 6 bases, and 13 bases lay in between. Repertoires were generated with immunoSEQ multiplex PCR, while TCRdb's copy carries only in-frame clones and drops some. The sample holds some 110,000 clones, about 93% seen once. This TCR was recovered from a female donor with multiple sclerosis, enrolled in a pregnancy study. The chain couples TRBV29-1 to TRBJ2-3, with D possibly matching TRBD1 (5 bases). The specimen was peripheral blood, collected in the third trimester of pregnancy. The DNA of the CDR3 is TGCAGCGTTGACTCCCTAGGGGCGGATACGCAGTATTTT. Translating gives CSVDSLGADTQYF.